The 24 T cell receptor beta chains listed next were all sequenced from one sample in a study of technical replicates of blood from several donors. This table comes from immunoSEQ multiplex PCR, and its TCRdb copy is limited to in-frame clones, with some not included. The sample holds some 13,000 clones, approximately 80% seen once. Specimen: PBMCs. The receptors originated from a human donor in good health.

The chain is built from TRBV30 and TRBJ1-2; unclear D gene. CDR3 size: 12 residues. Germline V gene data show CDR1 as GTSNPN and CDR2 as SVGIG (reference sequence). The V end lost 7 bases, the J end lost 5 bases, and 14 bases lay between the germline ends. The CDR3 DNA is TGTGCCTCGACGGGTGGAGGATATGGCTACACCTTC. Its translation: CASTGGGYGYTF.

V usage is TRBV11-2 and J usage is TRBJ2-6; D perhaps matches TRBD2 (6 bases). CDR1 and CDR2 (germline): SGHAT, FQNNGV. This CDR3 is built from 16 residues. Trimming stripped 5 bases from V and 0 bases from J, with 11 bases between. The DNA of the CDR3 is TGTGCCAGCAGCCCACCGACTAGCTCTGGGGCCAACGTCCTGACTTTC. This codes for CASSPPTSSGANVLTF. The whole variable domain, remainder taken from reference TRBV11-2 and TRBJ2-6, is EAGVAQSPRYKIIEKRQSVAFWCNPISGHATLYWYQQILGQGPKLLIQFQNNGVVDDSQLPKDRFSAERLKGVDSTLKIQPAKLEDSAVYLCASSPPTSSGANVLTFGAGSRLTVL.

For the CDR3, the DNA is TGTGCCACCCCGTCTAGCGAAAACACCGGGGAGCTGTTTTTT. Protein sequence: CATPSSENTGELFF. V and J are TRBV28 and TRBJ2-2; possible D gene TRBD2, 6 bases. The CDR3 runs to 14 residues. V dropped 10 bases and J dropped 2 bases, with 14 bases sitting between them. Germline lookup yields CDR1 MDHEN and CDR2 SYDVKM.

The chain carries TRBV27 and TRBJ1-3; D is uncertain. With 3 bases removed from V and 0 bases from J, the gap between germline ends came to 3 bases. Germline assignment: CDR1 MNHEY and CDR2 SMNVEV (reference sequence). The CDR3 loop spans 13 amino acids. The CDR3 loop is CASSFNSGNTIYF. DNA of the CDR3: TGTGCCAGCAGTTTCAACTCTGGAAACACCATATATTTT.

The chain combines TRBV28 with TRBJ1-1; no definite D call. CDR1 and CDR2 (germline): MDHEN, SYDVKM. V lost 1 base, J lost 2 bases, and 5 bases lay in between. This CDR3 is built from 13 residues. The CDR3 loop reads CASSLSRNTEAFF. CDR3 DNA sequence: TGTGCCAGCAGTTTATCCAGAAACACTGAAGCTTTCTTT.

This chain links TRBV7-8 with TRBJ1-2; D gene ambiguous. This CDR3 has 15 residues. Germline CDR1 is SGHVS and CDR2 is FQNEAQ. V was cut by 4 bases and J by 7 bases, with 19 bases left in between. The CDR3 DNA follows: TGTGCCAGCAGCTCCACCACTTTATTTAGGAGTGGCTACACCTTC. Its protein product is CASSSTTLFRSGYTF.

The chain has TRBV7-2 and TRBJ1-1; 7 bases align to TRBD1. The J segment lost 9 bases and the V segment lost 2 bases, leaving 9 bases of the junction unmatched. CDR3 size: 14 residues. Per germline, CDR1 SGHTA and CDR2 FQGNSA. The CDR3 DNA sequence: TGTGCCAGCAGCTTACTTACTCGGGACAGAAAAGCTTTCTTT. It is translated as CASSLLTRDRKAFF.

The J gene is TRBJ2-3, the V gene TRBV2, with 8 bases lining up with TRBD2. From germline, CDR1 is SNHLY and CDR2 FYNNEI. The CDR3 is 15 residues long. Trimming cost V 6 bases and J 6 bases; bases outside gene matches: 11. The CDR3 DNA follows: TGTGCCAGCAGACCACGAGCGGGAGAGGCGGATACGCAGTATTTT. It yields the protein CASRPRAGEADTQYF.

This chain joins TRBV27 and TRBJ2-1; a possible D gene is TRBD1 (5 bases). The CDR3 has 14 amino acids. V was trimmed by 3 bases and J by 2 bases, leaving 8 bases between them. Germline CDR1 MNHEY, CDR2 SMNVEV (reference sequence). The DNA of the CDR3 is TGTGCCAGCAGTTTCGGCAGGGCCTACAATGAGCAGTTCTTC. As protein: CASSFGRAYNEQFF.

V gene TRBV7-8 combines with J gene TRBJ1-2; no firm D call. CDR1 SGHVS and CDR2 FQNEAQ come from the germline V gene. V dropped 1 base and J dropped 4 bases, with 13 bases sitting between them. The CDR3 extends over 15 amino acids. In DNA form, the CDR3 reads TGTGCCAGCAGCTTAGGTTCGTCCGGGGTCTATGGCTACACCTTC. Amino acid sequence: CASSLGSSGVYGYTF.

The V gene is TRBV9, the J gene TRBJ1-5; TRBD1 is a possible D gene (6 bases). The V gene lost 0 bases and the J gene lost 5 bases, with 6 bases spanning the gap. The CDR3 length is 13 residues. CDR1 is SGDLS and CDR2 is YYNGEE in the germline V gene. The CDR3 nucleotides read TGTGCCAGCAGCGTAGCAGGGGATCAGCCCCAGCATTTT. Translating gives CASSVAGDQPQHF.

The chain recombines TRBV10-1 with TRBJ2-7; 8 bases align to TRBD2. Germline V gives CDR1 WNHNN, CDR2 SYGVQD (reference sequence). V shed 2 bases, J shed 0 bases, and the junction held 6 bases outside the gene matches. This CDR3 spans 16 amino acids. The CDR3 region is CASSEHTGTSSYEQYF. The CDR3 DNA follows: TGCGCCAGCAGTGAGCACACCGGGACTAGCTCCTACGAGCAGTACTTC.

This clone was seen once. The chain joins TRBV19 to TRBJ1-3; unclear D gene. The CDR3 length is 14 residues. Germline CDR1 and CDR2: LNHDA and SQIVND (reference sequence). Trimming shortened V by 3 bases and J by 0 bases, and 6 bases separated the two germline ends. The chain's CDR3 is CASSIQDSGNTIYF. The CDR3 nucleotides are TGTGCCAGTAGTATCCAGGACTCTGGAAACACCATATATTTT.

V usage is TRBV30 and J usage is TRBJ1-2; 9 nucleotides match TRBD1. V gave up 4 bases and J gave up 5 bases; unmatched junction bases: 11. The length of the CDR3 is 15 residues. From germline, CDR1 is GTSNPN and CDR2 SVGIG (reference sequence). Here the CDR3 DNA reads TGTGCCTGGAAGCCGGGACAGGGCCTTTTTTATGGCTACACCTTC. This translates into CAWKPGQGLFYGYTF.

The chain couples TRBV19 to TRBJ2-3; D is possibly TRBD2 (5 bases). Germline V gives CDR1 LNHDA, CDR2 SQIVND (reference sequence). The CDR3 runs 21 residues. The ends were cut back, 8 bases at V and 0 bases at J, with 33 bases in the middle. The CDR3 protein is CASRPLEEEFLQRQSTDTQYF. CDR3 DNA: TGTGCCAGTCGCCCCCTAGAAGAGGAGTTCCTACAGCGGCAAAGCACAGATACGCAGTATTTT.

J is TRBJ2-7 and V is TRBV9; possible D gene TRBD1, 6 bases. V lost 3 bases, J lost 2 bases, and 9 bases lay in between. The germline V gene has CDR1 SGDLS and CDR2 YYNGEE. This CDR3 contains 13 residues. CDR3 bases: TGTGCCAGCAGCGAGGGGGTCGCCTACGAGCAGTACTTC. Translated: CASSEGVAYEQYF.

The chain employs TRBV7-9 and TRBJ2-7; D ambiguous. Per the germline V gene, CDR1 is SEHNR and CDR2 is FQNEAQ (reference sequence). The CDR3 length is 11 residues. V lost 5 bases and J lost 2, with 4 bases in between. The CDR3 loop is CASSPAYEQYF. Here the CDR3 DNA reads TGTGCCAGCAGCCCAGCCTACGAGCAGTACTTC.

This clone has just a few counts. This sequence joins TRBV6-5 and TRBJ1-2, with D possibly being TRBD1 (5 bases). Deletions cut 8 bases from V and 6 bases from J, with 13 bases between. The germline V gene encodes CDR1 MNHEY and CDR2 SVGAGI. The CDR3 has 12 amino acids. The CDR3 nucleotides read TGTGCCAGCCAGGGCTTGAACGATGGCTACACCTTC. Its protein product is CASQGLNDGYTF.

The chain joins TRBV18 to TRBJ2-7; 14 bases match TRBD2. Germline CDR1 KGHSH, CDR2 LQKENI. The CDR3 totals 17 residues. Trimming took 4 bases from V and 5 from J; bases not matched to a gene: 10. The CDR3 bases are TGTGCCAGCTCACGGGGACTAGCGGGAGCCGCCCCCCACGAGCAGTACTTC. Its translation: CASSRGLAGAAPHEQYF.

The V call is TRBV7-9, the J call TRBJ2-2; D may be TRBD1 (5 bases). V was cut by 0 bases and J by 6 bases, with 23 bases left in between. The CDR3 is made up of 19 amino acids. Germline CDR1 reads SEHNR; CDR2 reads FQNEAQ (reference sequence). The CDR3 DNA follows: TGTGCCAGCAGCTTAGCCTACAGACAAGACTCTCTGGGGCCCGGGGAGCTGTTTTTT. As protein: CASSLAYRQDSLGPGELFF. The whole variable domain, filled in from reference TRBV7-9 and TRBJ2-2, reads DTGVSQNPRHKITKRGQNVTFRCDPISEHNRLYWYRQTLGQGPEFLTYFQNEAQLEKSRLLSDRFSAERPKGSFSTLEIQRTEQGDSAMYLCASSLAYRQDSLGPGELFFGEGSRLTVL.

The chain couples TRBV28 to TRBJ1-2; a possible D gene is TRBD1 (6 bases). V was cut by 8 bases and J by 6 bases, with 16 bases left in between. Germline CDR1 and CDR2: MDHEN and SYDVKM. CDR3 size: 13 residues. CDR3 in amino acids: CASLSAQGDGYTF. CDR3 coding DNA: TGTGCCAGCTTATCCGCACAGGGCGATGGCTACACCTTC.

The rearrangement links TRBV6-6 to TRBJ1-5, with D tentatively TRBD1 (6 bases). CDR3 length equals 14 residues. The V end lost 6 bases, the J end lost 8 bases, and 17 bases lay between the germline ends. From germline, CDR1 is MNHNY and CDR2 SVGAGI (reference sequence). Here the CDR3 reads CASSPRGGLEPQHF. CDR3 DNA sequence: TGTGCCAGCAGCCCTCGAGGGGGTCTTGAGCCCCAGCATTTT.

The chain carries TRBV6-1 and TRBJ1-5, with 7 nucleotides matching TRBD1. The CDR3 runs to 13 residues. Germline-derived CDR1 and CDR2 are MNHNS and SASEGT. Trimming removed 7 bases from V and 9 bases from J; junction bases left unmatched: 9. CDR3 nucleotide sequence: TGTGCCAGCACTAAAGAGGGGGACAGGCCCCAGCATTTT. This codes for CASTKEGDRPQHF.

V gene TRBV2 combines with J gene TRBJ2-5, with 14 bases aligning to TRBD2. Germline CDR1 is SNHLY and CDR2 is FYNNEI. Trimming removed 0 bases from V and 5 bases from J; junction bases left unmatched: 11. The CDR3 covers 19 residues. The CDR3 loop is CASSEARLAGGQGRETQYF. The CDR3, as DNA: TGTGCCAGCAGTGAAGCGAGACTAGCGGGAGGGCAAGGAAGGGAGACCCAGTACTTC.